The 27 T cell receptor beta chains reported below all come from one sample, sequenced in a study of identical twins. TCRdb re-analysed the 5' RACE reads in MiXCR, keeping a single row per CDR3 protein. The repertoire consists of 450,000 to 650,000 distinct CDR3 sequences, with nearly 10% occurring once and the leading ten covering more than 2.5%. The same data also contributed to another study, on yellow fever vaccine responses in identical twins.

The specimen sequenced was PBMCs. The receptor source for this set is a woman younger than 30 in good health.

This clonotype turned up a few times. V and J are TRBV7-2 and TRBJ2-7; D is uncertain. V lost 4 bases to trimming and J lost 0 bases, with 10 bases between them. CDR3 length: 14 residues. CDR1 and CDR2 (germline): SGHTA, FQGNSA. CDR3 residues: CASSSTPGSYEQYF. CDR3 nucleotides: TGTGCCAGCAGCTCAACACCGGGCTCCTACGAGCAGTACTTC.

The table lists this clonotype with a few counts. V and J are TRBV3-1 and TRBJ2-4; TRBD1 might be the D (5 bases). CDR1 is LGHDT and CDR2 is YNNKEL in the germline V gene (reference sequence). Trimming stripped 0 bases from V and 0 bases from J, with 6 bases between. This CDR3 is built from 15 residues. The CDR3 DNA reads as TGTGCCAGCAGCCAAGACAGGGTAGCCAAAAACATTCAGTACTTC. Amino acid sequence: CASSQDRVAKNIQYF.

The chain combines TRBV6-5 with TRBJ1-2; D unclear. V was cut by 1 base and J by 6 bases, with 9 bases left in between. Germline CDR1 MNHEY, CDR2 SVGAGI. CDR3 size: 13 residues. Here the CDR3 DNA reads TGTGCCAGCAGTTACTGGGGATTAGATGGCTACACCTTC. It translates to CASSYWGLDGYTF.

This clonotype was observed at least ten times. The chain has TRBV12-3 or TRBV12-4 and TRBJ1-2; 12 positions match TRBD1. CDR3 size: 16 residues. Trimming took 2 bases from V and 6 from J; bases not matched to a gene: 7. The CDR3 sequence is CASSLISGTGGDGYTF. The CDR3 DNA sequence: TGTGCCAGCAGTTTAATCTCCGGGACAGGGGGCGATGGCTACACCTTC.

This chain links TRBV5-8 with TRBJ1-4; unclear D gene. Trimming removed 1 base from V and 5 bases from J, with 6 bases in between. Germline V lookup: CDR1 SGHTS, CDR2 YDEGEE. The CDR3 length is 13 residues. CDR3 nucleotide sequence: TGTGCCAGCAGCTTGCAGACAAATGAAAAACTGTTTTTT. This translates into CASSLQTNEKLFF.

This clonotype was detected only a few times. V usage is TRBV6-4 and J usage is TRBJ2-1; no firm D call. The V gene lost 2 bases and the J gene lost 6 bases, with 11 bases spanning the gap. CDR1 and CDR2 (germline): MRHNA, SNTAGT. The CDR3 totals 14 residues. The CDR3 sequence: CASSDRRASNEQFF. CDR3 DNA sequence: TGTGCCAGCAGTGACCGAAGAGCGAGCAATGAGCAGTTCTTC.

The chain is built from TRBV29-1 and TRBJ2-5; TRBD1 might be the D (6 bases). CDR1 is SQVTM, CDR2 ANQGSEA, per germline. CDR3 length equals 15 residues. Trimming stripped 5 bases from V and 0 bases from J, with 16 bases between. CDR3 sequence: CSVSRGQAYQETQYF. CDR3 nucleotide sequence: TGCAGCGTTTCCAGGGGCCAAGCGTACCAAGAGACCCAGTACTTC.

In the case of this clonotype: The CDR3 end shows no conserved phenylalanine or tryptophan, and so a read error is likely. DNA of the CDR3: TGTGCCAGCGGAGGACACCCACCCTCCTACGAGCAGTACTAC. Its translation: CASGGHPPSYEQYY. The rearrangement uses TRBV28 and TRBJ2-7; perhaps D is TRBD1 or TRBD2 (5 bases each). This CDR3 is 14 amino acids long. The V end lost 8 bases, the J end lost 0 bases, and 14 bases lay between the germline ends. Germline V gives CDR1 MDHEN, CDR2 SYDVKM.

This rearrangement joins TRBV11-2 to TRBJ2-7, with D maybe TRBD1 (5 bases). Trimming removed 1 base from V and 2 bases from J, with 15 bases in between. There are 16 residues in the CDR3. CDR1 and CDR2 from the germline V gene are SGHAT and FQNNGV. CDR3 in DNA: TGTGCCAGCAGCTTAGGTCTCGCCAGGGTAGCCTACGAGCAGTACTTC. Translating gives CASSLGLARVAYEQYF.

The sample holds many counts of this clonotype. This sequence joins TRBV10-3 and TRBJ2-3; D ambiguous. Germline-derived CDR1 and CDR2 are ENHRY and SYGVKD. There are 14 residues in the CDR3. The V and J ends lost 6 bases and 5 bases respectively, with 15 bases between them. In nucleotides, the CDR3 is TGTGCCATCAGCTTAGCTGTGATGGAAGATACGCAGTATTTT. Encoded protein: CAISLAVMEDTQYF.

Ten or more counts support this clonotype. CDR3 amino acids: CASSLSMGGNQPQHF. The CDR3 bases are TGTGCCAGCAGTTTATCTATGGGGGGCAATCAGCCCCAGCATTTT. The chain has TRBV27 and TRBJ1-5, with D tentatively TRBD1 (5 bases). CDR3 length equals 15 residues. Germline V CDR1 and CDR2: MNHEY, SMNVEV (reference sequence). V gave up 0 bases and J gave up 2 bases, with 8 bases separating them.

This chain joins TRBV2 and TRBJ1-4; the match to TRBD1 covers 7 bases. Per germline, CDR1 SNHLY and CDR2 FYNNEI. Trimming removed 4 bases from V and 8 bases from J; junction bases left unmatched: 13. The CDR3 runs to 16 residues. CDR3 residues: CASSGGDRAGGEKLFF. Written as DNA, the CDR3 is TGTGCCAGCAGTGGGGGAGACAGGGCTGGCGGAGAAAAACTGTTTTTT.

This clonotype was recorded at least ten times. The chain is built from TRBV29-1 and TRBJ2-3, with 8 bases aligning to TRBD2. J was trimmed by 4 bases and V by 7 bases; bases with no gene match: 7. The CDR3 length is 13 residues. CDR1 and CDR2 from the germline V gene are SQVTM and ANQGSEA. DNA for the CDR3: TGCAGCGCCGGAGGCGGGAGGCCAGATACGCAGTATTTT. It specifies CSAGGGRPDTQYF.

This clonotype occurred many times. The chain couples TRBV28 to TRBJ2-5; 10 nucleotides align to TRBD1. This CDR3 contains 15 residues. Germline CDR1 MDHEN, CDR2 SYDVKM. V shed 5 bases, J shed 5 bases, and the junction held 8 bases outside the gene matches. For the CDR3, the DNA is TGTGCCAGCAGTCTAGACAGGGGGCTCGGTGAGACCCAGTACTTC. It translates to CASSLDRGLGETQYF. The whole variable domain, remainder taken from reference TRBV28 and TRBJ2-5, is DVKVTQSSRYLVKRTGEKVFLECVQDMDHENMFWYRQDPGLGLRLIYFSYDVKMKEKGDIPEGYSVSREKKERFSLILESASTNQTSMYLCASSLDRGLGETQYFGPGTRLLVL.

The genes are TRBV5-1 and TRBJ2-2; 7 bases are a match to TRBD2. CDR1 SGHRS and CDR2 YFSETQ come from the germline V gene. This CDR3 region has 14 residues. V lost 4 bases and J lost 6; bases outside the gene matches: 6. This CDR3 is CASSPTRGAGELFF. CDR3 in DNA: TGCGCCAGCAGCCCGACCCGGGGGGCCGGGGAGCTGTTTTTT.

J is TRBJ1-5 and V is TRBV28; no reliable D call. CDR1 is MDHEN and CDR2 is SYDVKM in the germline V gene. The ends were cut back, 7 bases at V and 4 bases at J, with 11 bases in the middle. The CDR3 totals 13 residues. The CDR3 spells CASTSGTNQPQHF. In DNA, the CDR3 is TGTGCCAGCACGTCGGGAACTAATCAGCCCCAGCATTTT.

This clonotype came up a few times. The CDR3 reads CASSSEPWATQYF. The DNA of the CDR3 is TGTGCCAGCAGCTCTGAACCATGGGCTACGCAGTATTTT. V usage is TRBV7-3 and J usage is TRBJ2-3; D call uncertain. CDR3 size: 13 residues. CDR1 SGHTA and CDR2 FQGTGA come from the germline V gene. The V end lost 4 bases, the J end lost 8 bases, and 13 bases lay between the germline ends.

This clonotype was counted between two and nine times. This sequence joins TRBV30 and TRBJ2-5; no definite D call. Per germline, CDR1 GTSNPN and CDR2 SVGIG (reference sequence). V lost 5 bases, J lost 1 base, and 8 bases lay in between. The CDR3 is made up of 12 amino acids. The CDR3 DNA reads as TGTGCCTGGGGAGCCGTCCAAGAGACCCAGTACTTC. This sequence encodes CAWGAVQETQYF.

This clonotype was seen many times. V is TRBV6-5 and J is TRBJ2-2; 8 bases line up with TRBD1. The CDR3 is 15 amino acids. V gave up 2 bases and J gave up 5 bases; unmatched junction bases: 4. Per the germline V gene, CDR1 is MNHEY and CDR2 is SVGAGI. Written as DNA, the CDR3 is TGTGCCAGCAGTTACCTAAGGACAGGGACCGGGGAGCTGTTTTTT. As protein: CASSYLRTGTGELFF.

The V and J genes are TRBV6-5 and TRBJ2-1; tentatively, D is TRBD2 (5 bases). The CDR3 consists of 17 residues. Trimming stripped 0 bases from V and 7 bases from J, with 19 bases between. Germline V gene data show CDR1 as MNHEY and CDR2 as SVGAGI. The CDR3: CASSYSSVGGRWNEQFF. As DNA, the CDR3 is TGTGCCAGCAGTTACTCAAGTGTGGGCGGGCGTTGGAATGAGCAGTTCTTC.

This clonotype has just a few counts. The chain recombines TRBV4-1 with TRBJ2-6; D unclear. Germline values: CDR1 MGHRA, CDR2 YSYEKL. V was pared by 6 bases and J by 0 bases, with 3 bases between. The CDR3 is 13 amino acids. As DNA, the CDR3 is TGCGCCAGCAGACACTCTGGGGCCAACGTCCTGACTTTC. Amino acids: CASRHSGANVLTF.

Here the CDR3 DNA reads TGTGCCAGCAGCCCAGGGGAGGACAAAAACATTCAGTACTTC. Its protein is CASSPGEDKNIQYF. V usage is TRBV12-3 or TRBV12-4 and J usage is TRBJ2-4; D is perhaps TRBD1 or TRBD2 (6 bases each). The CDR3 covers 14 residues. V lost 6 bases, J lost 3 bases, and 12 bases lay in between.

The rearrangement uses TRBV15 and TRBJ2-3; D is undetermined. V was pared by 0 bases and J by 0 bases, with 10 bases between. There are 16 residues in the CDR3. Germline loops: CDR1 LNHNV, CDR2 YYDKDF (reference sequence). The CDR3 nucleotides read TGTGCCACCAGCAGAGATCTAGGGCGGAGCACAGATACGCAGTATTTT. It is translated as CATSRDLGRSTDTQYF.

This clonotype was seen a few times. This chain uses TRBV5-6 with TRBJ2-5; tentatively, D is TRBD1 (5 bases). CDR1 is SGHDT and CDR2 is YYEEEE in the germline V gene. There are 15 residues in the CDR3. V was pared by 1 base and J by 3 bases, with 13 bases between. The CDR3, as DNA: TGTGCCAGCAGCTTGAGAAGGGCAGGGAAAGAGACCCAGTACTTC. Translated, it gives CASSLRRAGKETQYF. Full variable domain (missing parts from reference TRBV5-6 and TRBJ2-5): DAGVTQSPTHLIKTRGQQVTLRCSPKSGHDTVSWYQQALGQGPQFIFQYYEEEERQRGNFPDRFSGHQFPNYSSELNVNALLLGDSALYLCASSLRRAGKETQYFGPGTRLLVL.

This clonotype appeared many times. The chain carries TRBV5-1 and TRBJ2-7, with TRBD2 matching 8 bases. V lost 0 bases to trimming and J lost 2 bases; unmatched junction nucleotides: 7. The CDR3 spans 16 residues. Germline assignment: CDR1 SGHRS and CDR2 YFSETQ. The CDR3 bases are TGCGCCAGCAGCTTGGACCCCTTAGCGGGAACCTACGAGCAGTACTTC. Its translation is CASSLDPLAGTYEQYF.

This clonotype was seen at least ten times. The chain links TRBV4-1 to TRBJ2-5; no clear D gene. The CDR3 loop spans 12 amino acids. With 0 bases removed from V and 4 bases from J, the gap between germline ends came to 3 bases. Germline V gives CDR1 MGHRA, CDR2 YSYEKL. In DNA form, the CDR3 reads TGCGCCAGCAGCCAAGATCCAGAGACCCAGTACTTC. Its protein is CASSQDPETQYF.

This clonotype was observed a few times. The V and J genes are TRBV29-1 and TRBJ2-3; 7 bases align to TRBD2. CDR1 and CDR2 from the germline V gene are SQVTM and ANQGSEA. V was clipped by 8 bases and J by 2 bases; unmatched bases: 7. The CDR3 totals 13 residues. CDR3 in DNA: TGCAGCCTCACGGGGGGTAACACAGATACGCAGTATTTT. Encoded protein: CSLTGGNTDTQYF.